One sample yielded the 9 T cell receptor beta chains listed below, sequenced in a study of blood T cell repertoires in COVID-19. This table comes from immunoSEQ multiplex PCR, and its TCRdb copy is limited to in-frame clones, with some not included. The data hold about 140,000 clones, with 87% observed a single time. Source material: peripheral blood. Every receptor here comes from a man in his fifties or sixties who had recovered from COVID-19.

For the CDR3, the DNA is TGTGCCAGCAGTTACCCCGCGGTGGGTAGCTCCTATAATTCACCCCTCCACTTT. This codes for CASSYPAVGSSYNSPLHF. J is TRBJ1-6 and V is TRBV6-2 or TRBV6-3; D gene uncertain. The CDR3 totals 18 residues. The V end lost 2 bases, the J end lost 0 bases, and 14 bases lay between the germline ends. Germline V gives CDR1 MNHEY, CDR2 SVGEGT.

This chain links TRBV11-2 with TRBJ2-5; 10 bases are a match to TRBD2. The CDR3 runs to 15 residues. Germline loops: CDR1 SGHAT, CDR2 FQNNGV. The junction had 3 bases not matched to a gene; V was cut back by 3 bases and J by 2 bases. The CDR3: CASSFSGGFQETQYF. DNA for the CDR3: TGTGCCAGCAGCTTTAGCGGGGGGTTTCAAGAGACCCAGTACTTC.

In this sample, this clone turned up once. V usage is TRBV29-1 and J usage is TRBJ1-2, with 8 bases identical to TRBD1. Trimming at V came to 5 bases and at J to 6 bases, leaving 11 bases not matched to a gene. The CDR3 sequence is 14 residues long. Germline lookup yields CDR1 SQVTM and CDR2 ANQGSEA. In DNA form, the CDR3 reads TGCAGCGTTCCTGGACAGGGTTTAAAGGATGGCTACACCTTC. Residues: CSVPGQGLKDGYTF. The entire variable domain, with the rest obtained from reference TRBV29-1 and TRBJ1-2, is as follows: SAVISQKPSRDICQRGTSLTIQCQVDSQVTMMFWYRQQPGQSLTLIATANQGSEATYESGFVIDKFPISRPNLTFSTLTVSNMSPEDSSIYLCSVPGQGLKDGYTFGSGTRLTVV.

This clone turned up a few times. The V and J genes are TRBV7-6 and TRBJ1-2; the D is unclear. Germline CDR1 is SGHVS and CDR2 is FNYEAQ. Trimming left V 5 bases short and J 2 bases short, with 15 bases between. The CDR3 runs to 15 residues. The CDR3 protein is CASSPGHTRNYGYTF. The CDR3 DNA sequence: TGTGCCAGCAGCCCGGGCCACACTAGGAACTATGGCTACACCTTC.

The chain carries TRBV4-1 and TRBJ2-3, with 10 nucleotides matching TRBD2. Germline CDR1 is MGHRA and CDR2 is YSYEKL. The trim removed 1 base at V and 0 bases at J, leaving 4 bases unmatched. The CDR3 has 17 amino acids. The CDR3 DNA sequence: TGCGCCAGCAGCCAAGTACTAGCGGGGACGAGCACAGATACGCAGTATTTT. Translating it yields CASSQVLAGTSTDTQYF.

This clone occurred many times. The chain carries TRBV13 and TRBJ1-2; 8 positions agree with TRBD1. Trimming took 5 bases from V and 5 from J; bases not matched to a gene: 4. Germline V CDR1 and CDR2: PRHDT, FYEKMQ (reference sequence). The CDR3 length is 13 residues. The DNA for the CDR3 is TGTGCCAGCAGCACCCGGACAGGGTATGGCTACACCTTC. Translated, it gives CASSTRTGYGYTF.

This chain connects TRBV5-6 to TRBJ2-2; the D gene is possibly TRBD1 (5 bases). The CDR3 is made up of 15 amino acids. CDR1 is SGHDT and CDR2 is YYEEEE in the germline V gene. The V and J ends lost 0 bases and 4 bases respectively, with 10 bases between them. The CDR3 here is CASSLEVRVTGELFF. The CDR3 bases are TGTGCCAGCAGCTTGGAGGTCAGGGTCACCGGGGAGCTGTTTTTT. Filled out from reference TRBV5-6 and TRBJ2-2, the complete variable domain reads DAGVTQSPTHLIKTRGQQVTLRCSPKSGHDTVSWYQQALGQGPQFIFQYYEEEERQRGNFPDRFSGHQFPNYSSELNVNALLLGDSALYLCASSLEVRVTGELFFGEGSRLTVL.

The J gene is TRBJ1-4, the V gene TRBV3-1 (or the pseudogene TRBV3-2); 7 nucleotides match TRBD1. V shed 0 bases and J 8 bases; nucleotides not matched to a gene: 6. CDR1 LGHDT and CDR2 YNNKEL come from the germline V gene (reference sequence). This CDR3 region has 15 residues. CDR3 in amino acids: CASSQDRDRREKLFF. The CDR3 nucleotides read TGTGCCAGCAGCCAAGACCGGGACAGAAGGGAAAAACTGTTTTTT.

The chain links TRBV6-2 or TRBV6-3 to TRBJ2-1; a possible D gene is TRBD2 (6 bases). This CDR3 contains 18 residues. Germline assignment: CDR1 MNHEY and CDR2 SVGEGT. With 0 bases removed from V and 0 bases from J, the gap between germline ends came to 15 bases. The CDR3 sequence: CASSYSTPPGSSYNEQFF. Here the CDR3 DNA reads TGTGCCAGCAGTTACTCAACCCCCCCCGGGAGCTCCTACAATGAGCAGTTCTTC.